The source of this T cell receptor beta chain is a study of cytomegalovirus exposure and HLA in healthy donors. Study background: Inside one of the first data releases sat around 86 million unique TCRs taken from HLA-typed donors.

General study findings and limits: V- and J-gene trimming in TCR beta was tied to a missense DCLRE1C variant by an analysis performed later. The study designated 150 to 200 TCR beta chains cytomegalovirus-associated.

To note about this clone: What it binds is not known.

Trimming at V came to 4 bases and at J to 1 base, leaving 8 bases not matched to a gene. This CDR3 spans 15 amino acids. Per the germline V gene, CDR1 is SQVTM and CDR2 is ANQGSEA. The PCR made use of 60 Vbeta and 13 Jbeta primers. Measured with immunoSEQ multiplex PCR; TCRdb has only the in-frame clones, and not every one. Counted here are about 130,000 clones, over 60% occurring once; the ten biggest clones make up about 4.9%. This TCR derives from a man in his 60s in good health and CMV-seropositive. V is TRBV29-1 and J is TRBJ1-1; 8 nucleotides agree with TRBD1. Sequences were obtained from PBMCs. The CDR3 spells CSVGQGARGNTEAFF. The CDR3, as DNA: TGCAGCGTTGGCCAGGGGGCGCGGGGGAACACTGAAGCTTTCTTT.